This T cell receptor (beta chain) is from a study of PD-1 blockade in classical Hodgkin lymphoma. This CDR3 comprises 18 residues. CDR1 and CDR2 from the germline V gene are SNHLY and FYNNEI. With V trimmed by 6 bases and J by 4 bases, 20 bases remained unmatched. Profiled with immunoSEQ multiplex PCR; TCRdb holds only in-frame clones, not every one. The sample consists of 35,000 to 50,000 clones, roughly three quarters of them appearing once. In its sample, this clone was seen a few times. The antigen is not known. Study-level findings and limits: Compared with healthy donors, newly diagnosed patients reportedly showed lower baseline TCR diversity. Some patients began nivolumab under 1 year after ASCT. These patients were excluded from later analyses.

Every patient relapsed after autologous stem cell transplantation, and brentuximab vedotin exposure varied. Best overall response was complete response, partial response or progressive disease in these relapsed/refractory classical Hodgkin lymphoma patients. This clonotype originated in a human donor with classical Hodgkin lymphoma. J is TRBJ2-7 and V is TRBV2; the match to TRBD1 covers 8 bases. Sequenced here: peripheral blood mononuclear cells (PBMCs), sampled before the second cycle of nivolumab. The CDR3 DNA is TGTGCCAGCAGCGTTTCCGGGACAGGCTCCCAGTTGGGGTACGAGCAGTACTTC. It codes for CASSVSGTGSQLGYEQYF.